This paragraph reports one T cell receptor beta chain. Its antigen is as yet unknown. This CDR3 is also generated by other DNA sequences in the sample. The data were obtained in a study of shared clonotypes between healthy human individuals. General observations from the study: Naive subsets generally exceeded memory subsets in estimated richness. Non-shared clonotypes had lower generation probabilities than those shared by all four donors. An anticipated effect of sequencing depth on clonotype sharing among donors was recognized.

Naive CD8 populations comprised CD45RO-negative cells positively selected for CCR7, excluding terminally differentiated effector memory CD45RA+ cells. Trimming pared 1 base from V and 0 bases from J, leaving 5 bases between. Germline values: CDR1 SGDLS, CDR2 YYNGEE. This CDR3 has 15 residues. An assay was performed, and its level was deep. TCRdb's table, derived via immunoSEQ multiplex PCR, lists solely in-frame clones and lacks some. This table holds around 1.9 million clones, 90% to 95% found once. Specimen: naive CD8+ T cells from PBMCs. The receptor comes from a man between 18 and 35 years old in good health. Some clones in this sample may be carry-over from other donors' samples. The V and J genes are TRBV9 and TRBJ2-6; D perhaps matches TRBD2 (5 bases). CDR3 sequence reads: CASSVSGSGANVLTF. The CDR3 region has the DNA TGTGCCAGCAGCGTAAGCGGCTCTGGGGCCAACGTCCTGACTTTC.